This T cell receptor beta chain is drawn from a study of T cell responses to AZD1222 COVID-19 vaccine. J was trimmed by 3 bases and V by 4 bases; bases with no gene match: 6. The CDR3 is 16 amino acids. Germline V gene sequence: CDR1 SGHRS, CDR2 YFSETQ. Overall study results and limits: A mostly white British donor set with more females was recruited, and clonal diversity was possibly underestimated.

Here immunoSEQ multiplex PCR was the method, and the copy in TCRdb shows in-frame clones only, minus some. The sample lists fewer than 110,000 clones; around 84% were seen once. In its sample, this clone was seen once. What it binds is not known. The clonotype was recovered from an adult in good health. This chain uses TRBV5-1 with TRBJ1-3; 11 bases are a match to TRBD1. Sequencing used peripheral blood, obtained on day 0 of AZD1222 vaccination. The CDR3 protein is CASSLGQGARGNTIYF. The CDR3, as DNA: TGCGCCAGCAGCCTCGGACAGGGGGCGCGTGGAAACACCATATATTTT.